The clone carrying this T cell receptor (beta chain) was observed a few times. Its cognate antigen is unknown. The sample originates from a study of identical twins. Study results and limitations: Out-of-frame TCR alpha sharing observed in monozygotic twins exceeded model estimates. Its conclusions, products of cross-sectional statistical analysis, did not come from following the same donors.

Each CDR3 protein gets one entry after TCRdb re-called the 5' RACE reads with MiXCR. The repertoire holds approximately 530,000 distinct CDR3 sequences, with more than 20% as singletons. V lost 7 bases and J lost 6, with 17 bases in between. Looked up from germline, CDR1 is SGDLS and CDR2 is YYNGEE. The CDR3 length is 13 residues. The same data also went into a second study, on yellow fever vaccine responses in identical twins.

This chain links TRBV9 with TRBJ2-7, with D perhaps matching TRBD2 (6 bases). The TCR sequence derives from a woman younger than 30 in good health. The specimen was CD4+ T cells sorted from blood. CDR3 nucleotides: TGTGCCAGCCGGCGGGACCCATTGGGCGAGCAGTACTTC. Its protein product is CASRRDPLGEQYF.